This paragraph reports one TCR beta chain. In eight separate reactions per sample, cDNA was generated. UMIs incorporating a 6-nucleotide sample barcode were appended by means of template switching. Reanalyzing the 5' RACE reads, TCRdb keeps one entry per CDR3 protein, without DNA. The sample holds over 350,000 distinct CDR3 sequences. Blood was collected, roughly 2.5 ml per donor. The entry originates in a study of monozygotic twins with inflammatory bowel disease. The sequencing input was blood. This sequence originates from a human donor with ulcerative colitis or Crohn's disease, or a healthy co-twin of an affected twin (not recorded which).

This CDR3 is CASSVGLVYNEQFF. The rearrangement links TRBV12-3 or TRBV12-4 to TRBJ2-1; TCRdb proposes TRBD2, but this gene call is untestable without DNA. This CDR3 has 14 residues.